This T cell receptor beta chain emerged from a study of T cell responses to AZD1222 COVID-19 vaccine. With V trimmed by 0 bases and J by 7 bases, 7 bases remained unmatched. CDR1 and CDR2 from the germline V gene are LNHDA and SQIVND (reference sequence). The CDR3 extends over 15 amino acids. Assay: immunoSEQ multiplex PCR; the TCRdb copy retains only in-frame clones and omits some. The sample consists of 100,000 to 150,000 clones, more than 90% of them appearing once. Regarding the study as a whole: Unmutated variant regions are reportedly the target of nearly half of TCRs that are spike-specific. White British ancestry dominated among donors, who included more females, and clonal diversity was possibly underestimated. No repertoire was sampled before or during the peak T cell response, only after it.

Whether given at about 4 or about 12 weeks, second doses were pooled. A word on this clone: Its antigen is still unknown.

The source was peripheral blood, collected 28 days after the second AZD1222 dose. This sequence was found in an adult who received the AZD1222 COVID-19 vaccine. The chain uses TRBV19 and TRBJ1-2; 8 nucleotides line up with TRBD1. CDR3 region: CASSIDRQGALGYTF. The CDR3 region has the DNA TGTGCCAGTAGTATAGATCGCCAGGGGGCGCTTGGCTACACCTTC.